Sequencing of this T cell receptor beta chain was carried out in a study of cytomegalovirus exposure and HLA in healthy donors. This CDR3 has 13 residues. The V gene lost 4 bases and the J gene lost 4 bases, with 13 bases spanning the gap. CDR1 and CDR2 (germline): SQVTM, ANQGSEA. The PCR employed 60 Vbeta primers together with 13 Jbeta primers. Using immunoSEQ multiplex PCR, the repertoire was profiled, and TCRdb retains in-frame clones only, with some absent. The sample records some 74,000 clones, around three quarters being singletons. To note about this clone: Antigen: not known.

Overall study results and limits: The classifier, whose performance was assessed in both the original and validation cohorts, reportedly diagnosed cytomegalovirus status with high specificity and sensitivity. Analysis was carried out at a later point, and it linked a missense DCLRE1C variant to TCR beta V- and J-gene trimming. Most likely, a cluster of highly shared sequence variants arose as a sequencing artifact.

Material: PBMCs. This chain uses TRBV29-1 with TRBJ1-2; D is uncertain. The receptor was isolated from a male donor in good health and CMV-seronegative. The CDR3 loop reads CSVGDPGLYGYTF. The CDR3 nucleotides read TGCAGCGTTGGAGATCCAGGCCTCTATGGCTACACCTTC. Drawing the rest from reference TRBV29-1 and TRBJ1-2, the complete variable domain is SAVISQKPSRDICQRGTSLTIQCQVDSQVTMMFWYRQQPGQSLTLIATANQGSEATYESGFVIDKFPISRPNLTFSTLTVSNMSPEDSSIYLCSVGDPGLYGYTFGSGTRLTVV.